The count of the clone carrying this T cell receptor beta chain is one. Original processing methods: Estimation of nucleated cell counts was performed using reference gene primer amplification. Sequencing was performed with immunoSEQ multiplex PCR; in TCRdb, only in-frame clones are kept and a portion is missing. The V and J calls and clone size were taken over from that table, and D and trimming were inferred from the DNA. The sample carries some 110,000 clones, 82% recorded once. This CDR3 is built from 15 residues. Germline CDR1 LNHDA, CDR2 SQIVND (reference sequence). V dropped 3 bases and J dropped 6; count of bases not matched to a gene: 5. This entry is derived from a study of blood T cell repertoires in COVID-19. The wider study: COVID-19 samples, acute and convalescent, were from the United States, Italy and Spain. T cells, B-cell-depleted T cells, or PBMCs provided the cDNA or gDNA that served as material.

The chain carries TRBV19 and TRBJ1-4, with 9 bases aligning to TRBD1. This TCR was recovered from a man aged 60-69 years with acute or convalescent COVID-19. The material sequenced was peripheral blood. CDR3 loop: CASSILGQGDEKLFF. The CDR3 DNA reads TGTGCCAGTAGTATTCTGGGACAGGGAGATGAAAAACTGTTTTTT.